The rows below give T cell receptor beta chains drawn from one sample of a study of blood T cell repertoires in COVID-19. Repertoires were generated with immunoSEQ multiplex PCR, while TCRdb's copy carries only in-frame clones and drops some. The sample includes around 190,000 clones, roughly 88% of them seen just once. Material for sequencing was PBMCs or T cells enriched from blood (not recorded which). These receptors were obtained from a woman under 30 who had recovered from COVID-19. Both conserved end residues are part of each CDR3. Each record gives: D gene, clone size, V gene, J gene, CDR3 protein, CDR3 DNA. A D gene is named only where the DNA matches it firmly. The listing skips clone size in some rows; elsewhere it reads once, few, many or a size class.

>NA|NA|TRBV3-1/TRBV3-2|TRBJ1-3
CASSQAEYSLSGNTIYF
TGTGCCAGCAGCCAAGCAGAGTACAGCCTCTCTGGAAACACCATATATTTT
>NA|once|TRBV2|TRBJ1-4
CASSAPGDEKLFF
TGTGCCAGCAGTGCCCCCGGAGACGAAAAACTGTTTTTT
>TRBD2|NA|TRBV7-3|TRBJ2-7
CASSPATSGSYEQYF
TGTGCCAGCAGCCCCGCAACTAGCGGGAGTTACGAGCAGTACTTC
>NA|NA|TRBV2|TRBJ1-2
CASSERSNYGYTF
TGTGCCAGCAGTGAGAGGTCTAACTATGGCTACACCTTC
>TRBD1|once|TRBV2|TRBJ1-2
CASSEIKPQGAPGYTF
TGTGCCAGCAGCGAAATAAAGCCACAGGGGGCGCCCGGCTACACCTTC
>TRBD1|NA|TRBV11-2|TRBJ2-6
CASSHLRDRGGNGANVLTF
TGTGCCAGCAGCCACCTACGGGACAGGGGTGGTAATGGGGCCAACGTCCTGACTTTC
>TRBD1|NA|TRBV7-6|TRBJ2-5
CASSLLLTGVQETQYF
TGTGCCAGCAGCTTATTATTAACAGGGGTCCAAGAGACCCAGTACTTC
>NA|once|TRBV29-1|TRBJ2-1
CSGRGGVGEQFF
TGCAGCGGACGAGGGGGTGTCGGTGAGCAGTTCTTC
>NA|NA|TRBV30|TRBJ1-1
CAVLENTEAFF
TGTGCCGTGTTAGAGAACACTGAAGCTTTCTTT
>NA|once|TRBV5-4|TRBJ1-2
CASSRGGGYTF
TGTGCCAGCAGCCGGGGGGGTGGCTACACCTTC
>TRBD1|NA|TRBV28|TRBJ1-1
CASREQGAGYTEAFF
TGTGCCAGCAGGGAACAGGGGGCTGGGTACACTGAAGCTTTCTTT